These 2 T cell receptor beta chains were sequenced from one sample in a study of a mutant IDH1 vaccine in newly diagnosed glioma. Sequencing was performed with immunoSEQ multiplex PCR; in TCRdb, only in-frame clones are kept and a portion is missing. The sample lists around 32,000 clones, about four fifths seen once, with roughly 7.1% in the top ten. Time point meaning: week 35, safety follow-up. Every single dose of the vaccine, 300 ug of mutant IDH1 20-mer peptide, came with topical imiquimod. These receptors have no identified antigens. Sequences were derived from PBMCs, sampled from a glioma patient whose treatment included an IDH1 peptide vaccine. All receptors come from a woman aged 18-30 years with glioma.

This clone is a singleton in its sample. V gene TRBV2 combines with J gene TRBJ1-5; unclear D gene. The CDR3 consists of 12 residues. V lost 2 bases, J lost 5 bases, and 4 bases lay in between. Germline V CDR1 and CDR2: SNHLY, FYNNEI. CDR3 loop: CASSESDQPQHF. In DNA form, the CDR3 reads TGTGCCAGCAGTGAATCGGATCAGCCCCAGCATTTT.

The J gene is TRBJ1-2, the V gene TRBV28; no definite D call. Per germline, CDR1 MDHEN and CDR2 SYDVKM. The V end was cut by 2 bases, the J end by 7 bases, with 8 bases between. CDR3 length: 12 residues. The CDR3 region is CASSLGVGGYTF. DNA for the CDR3: TGTGCCAGCAGTTTAGGGGTCGGTGGCTACACCTTC.